This T cell receptor beta chain was sequenced for a study of blood T cell repertoires in COVID-19. Across the study: The United States, Italy and Spain supplied acute and convalescent COVID-19 samples.

This table comes from immunoSEQ multiplex PCR, and its TCRdb copy is limited to in-frame clones, with some not included. The sample holds approximately 72,000 clones, around 85% seen once. The sequence was collected from a woman older than 75 with active or convalescent COVID-19. The sequencing input was peripheral blood.

CDR3 coding DNA: TGCGCCAGCAGTGAGGCCCCCGGACGACGACAGGGTCTCAATCTTAAGCCCGAAGAGACCCAGTACTTC. Protein: CASSEAPGRRQGLNLKPEETQYF. V is TRBV10-1 and J is TRBJ2-5, with TRBD1 matching over 7 bases. The CDR3 has 23 amino acids. V trimming: 2 bases; J trimming: 3 bases; junction bases outside the gene matches: 30. The germline CDR1 and CDR2 sequences are WNHNN and SYGVQD (reference sequence).